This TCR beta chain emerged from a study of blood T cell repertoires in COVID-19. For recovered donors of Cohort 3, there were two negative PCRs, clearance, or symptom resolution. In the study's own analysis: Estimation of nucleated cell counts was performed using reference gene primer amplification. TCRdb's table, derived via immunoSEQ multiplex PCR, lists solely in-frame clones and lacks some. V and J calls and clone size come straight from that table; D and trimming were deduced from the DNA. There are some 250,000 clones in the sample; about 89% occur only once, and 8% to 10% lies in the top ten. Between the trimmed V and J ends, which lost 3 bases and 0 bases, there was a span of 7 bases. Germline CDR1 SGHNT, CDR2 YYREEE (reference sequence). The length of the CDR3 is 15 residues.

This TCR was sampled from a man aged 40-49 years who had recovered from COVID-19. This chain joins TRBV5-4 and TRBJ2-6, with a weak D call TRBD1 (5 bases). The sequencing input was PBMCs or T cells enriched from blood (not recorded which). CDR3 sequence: CASSSGRSGANVLTF. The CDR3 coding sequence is TGTGCCAGCAGCTCAGGGCGCTCTGGGGCCAACGTCCTGACTTTC. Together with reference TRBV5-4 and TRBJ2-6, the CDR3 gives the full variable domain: ETGVTQSPTHLIKTRGQQVTLRCSSQSGHNTVSWYQQALGQGPQFIFQYYREEENGRGNFPPRFSGLQFPNYSSELNVNALELDDSALYLCASSSGRSGANVLTFGAGSRLTVL.